This TCR beta chain was sequenced for a study of T cells after yellow fever vaccination. Study conclusions and caveats: Booster samples showed a return of most primary-vaccination clones (roughly 96% CD4, about 88% CD8).

This clonotype was found many times. Antigen: not known. Germline CDR1 reads MNHEY; CDR2 reads SVGAGI. V was shortened by 6 bases and J by 6 bases, with 14 bases between the two germline ends. The CDR3 has 13 residues. MiXCR was run by TCRdb on the 5' RACE reads, yielding one entry per CDR3 protein. The repertoire holds 50,000 or so distinct CDR3 sequences, with roughly 7.3% as singletons. Sample: CD8+ T cells sorted from PBMCs, taken around 16 days after the first yellow fever vaccination. The sequence was obtained from a man aged 18 to 30 who received the YFV17D yellow fever vaccine. This chain connects TRBV6-5 to TRBJ1-2; the D gene is possibly TRBD1 (5 bases). This CDR3 reads CASSPGAIDGYTF. Here the CDR3 DNA reads TGTGCCAGCAGCCCCGGGGCGATTGATGGCTACACCTTC.